This TCR beta chain emerged from a study of T cell responses to AZD1222 COVID-19 vaccine. Study findings and constraints: Spike-specific TCR breadth and depth grew following two AZD1222 doses.

Only one count was recorded for this clone. Its specificity is not known. The germline V gene encodes CDR1 MNHEY and CDR2 SVGAGI. Losses at the gene ends were 7 bases for V and 10 bases for J; bases not matched to a gene: 13. CDR3 length: 15 amino acids. Data came from immunoSEQ multiplex PCR; TCRdb stores just in-frame clones and leaves some out. The data hold around 140,000 clones, with more than 70% observed a single time. Sequencing used peripheral blood, obtained 28 days after the second AZD1222 dose. The V call is TRBV6-5, the J call TRBJ1-6, with 7 bases lining up with TRBD1. The source of this sequence is an adult who received the AZD1222 COVID-19 vaccine. CDR3 DNA sequence: TGTGCCAGCACCAGAGCCGGAGGGGGCGAGTCACCCCTCCACTTT. The encoded protein is CASTRAGGGESPLHF.